The rows below give T cell receptor beta chains drawn from one sample of a study of T cells in Graves' hyperthyroidism and ophthalmopathy. A single record per CDR3 protein comes from TCRdb applying MiXCR to the multiplex PCR reads. The data hold roughly 420,000 distinct CDR3 sequences, with around a sixth observed a single time. The sample was blood. The receptors originated from a woman younger than 30 with Graves' hyperthyroidism. Both conserved end residues are part of each CDR3. D genes are given only for firm matches. Clone size is shown for a subset of rows, as once, few, many or a class of expanded clone.

d_call j_call v_call clone_size cdr3_nt cdr3_aa
- TRBJ2-3 TRBV30 - TGTGCCTGGACCAAAGGACTGGGCCCAGATACGCAGTATTTT CAWTKGLGPDTQYF
TRBD1 TRBJ1-5 TRBV6-1 many TGTGCCAGCAGTGCCGGGACAGGCGGCAATCAGCCCCAGCATTTT CASSAGTGGNQPQHF
- TRBJ1-1 TRBV12-5 many TGTGCTAGTCAAAGAAACACTGAAGCTTTCTTT CASQRNTEAFF
- TRBJ1-3 TRBV12-3/TRBV12-4 many TGTGCCAGCACCCTAGGGGGGACTGGAAACACCATATATTTT CASTLGGTGNTIYF
- TRBJ1-2 TRBV20-1 few TGCAGCGTTACAGGGATCTATGGCTACACCTTC CSVTGIYGYTF
TRBD1 TRBJ2-2 TRBV9 many TGTGCCAGCAGCGCAGGGACAGATAGCGGGGAGCTGTTTTTT CASSAGTDSGELFF
TRBD2 TRBJ2-3 TRBV7-2 many TGTGCCAGCAGCTTAGATCGACGGGGGGAGGGCACAGATACGCAGTATTTT CASSLDRRGEGTDTQYF
- TRBJ1-2 TRBV19 many TGTGCCAGTAAGAATACCCGCTACAACTATGGCTACACCTTC CASKNTRYNYGYTF
- TRBJ2-3 TRBV7-9 many TGTGCCAGCAGCCCCACCCGGGACACATTCACAGATACGCAGTATTTT CASSPTRDTFTDTQYF
- TRBJ2-5 TRBV15 - TGTGCCACCAGCAGAGCAGGGGGGGGGGAAGAGACCCAGTACTTC CATSRAGGGEETQYF
TRBD1 TRBJ2-4 TRBV6-1 few TGTGCCAGCAGTGAAATCCCAACAGGGGAATGGGCCAAAAACATTCAGTACTTC CASSEIPTGEWAKNIQYF
- TRBJ2-5 TRBV5-1 few TGCGCCAGCAGCCGACTAGTTTTACAAGAGACCCAGTACTTC CASSRLVLQETQYF
- TRBJ1-4 TRBV2 many TGTGCCGACAAACCCGTACAGGGTGGCGAAAAACTGTTTTTT CADKPVQGGEKLFF
TRBD2 TRBJ2-2 TRBV19 - TGTGCCAGTACCAGGAACGGGAGGGTCACCGGGGAGCTGTTTTTT CASTRNGRVTGELFF
- TRBJ2-2 TRBV30 many TGTGCCTGGAGTTACTTGACTAACACCGGGGAGCTGTTTTTT CAWSYLTNTGELFF
- TRBJ1-1 TRBV5-1 many TGCGCCAGCAGCTTGGGGCGGCGGACGATGAACACTGAAGCTTTCTTT CASSLGRRTMNTEAFF
- TRBJ2-5 TRBV20-1 many TGCAGTGCTAGAAGACCCCAAGAGACCCAGTACTTC CSARRPQETQYF
- TRBJ2-1 TRBV3-1 many TGTGCCAGCAGCCAAGGTGGCGGGACATACAATGAGCAGTTCTTC CASSQGGGTYNEQFF
- TRBJ1-2 TRBV15 many TGTGCCACCAGCAGAGTGATAGGCGAGAGTGGCTACACCTTC CATSRVIGESGYTF
- TRBJ1-5 TRBV20-1 few TGCAGTGCTAGGGACAGCGGGGGACAGCCCCAGCATTTT CSARDSGGQPQHF
- TRBJ2-7 TRBV2 - TGTGCCAGCGGTGACGGCAGGGGACCTTTCTACGAGCAGTACTTC CASGDGRGPFYEQYF
TRBD1 TRBJ1-6 TRBV29-1 - TGCAGCGTTCGGCAGGGGGCGTCCTATAATTCACCCCTCCACTTT CSVRQGASYNSPLHF
- TRBJ2-6 TRBV9 - TGTGCCAGCAGCGACCAACGGGACCCAACCTCTGGGGCCAACGTCCTGACTTTC CASSDQRDPTSGANVLTF
- TRBJ2-3 TRBV18 many TGTGCCAGCTCACCCAGGGCCCTAAACACAGATACGCAGTATTTT CASSPRALNTDTQYF
TRBD1 TRBJ2-3 TRBV19 - TGTGCCAGTAGCTTGGGGCAAGGGGGCCGCACAGATACGCAGTATTTT CASSLGQGGRTDTQYF